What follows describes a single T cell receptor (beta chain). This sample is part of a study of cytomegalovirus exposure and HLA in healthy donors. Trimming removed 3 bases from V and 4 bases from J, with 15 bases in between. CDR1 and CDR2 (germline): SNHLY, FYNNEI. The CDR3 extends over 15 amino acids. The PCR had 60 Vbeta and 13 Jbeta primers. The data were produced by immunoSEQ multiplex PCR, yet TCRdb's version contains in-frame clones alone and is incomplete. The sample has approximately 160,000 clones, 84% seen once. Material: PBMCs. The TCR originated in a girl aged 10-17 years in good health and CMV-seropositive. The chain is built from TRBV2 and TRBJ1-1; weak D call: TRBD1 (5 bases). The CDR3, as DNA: TGTGCCAGCAGTGACTATCAGGGCGGGATCACTGAAGCTTTCTTT. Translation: CASSDYQGGITEAFF.